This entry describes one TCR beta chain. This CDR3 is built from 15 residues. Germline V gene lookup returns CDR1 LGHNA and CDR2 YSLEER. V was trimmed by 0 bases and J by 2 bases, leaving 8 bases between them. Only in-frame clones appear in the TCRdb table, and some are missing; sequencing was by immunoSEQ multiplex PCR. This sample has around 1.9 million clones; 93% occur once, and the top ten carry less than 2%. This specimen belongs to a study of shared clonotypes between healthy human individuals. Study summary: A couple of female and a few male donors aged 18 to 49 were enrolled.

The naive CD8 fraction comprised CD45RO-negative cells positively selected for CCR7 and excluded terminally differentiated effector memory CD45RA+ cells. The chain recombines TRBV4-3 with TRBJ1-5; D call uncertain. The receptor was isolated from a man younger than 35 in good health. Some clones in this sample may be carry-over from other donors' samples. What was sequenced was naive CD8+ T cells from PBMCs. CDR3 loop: CASSQDFSRNQPQHF. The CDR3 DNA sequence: TGCGCCAGCAGCCAAGATTTCTCCCGCAATCAGCCCCAGCATTTT.